A selection of T cell receptor beta chains follows, all from one sample in a study of T-cell reconstitution after alpha-beta-depleted transplantation in children. TCRdb independently ran MiXCR on the PCR reads; one entry per CDR3 protein. The table records about 300,000 distinct CDR3 sequences, roughly 7.8% of them present only once. The starting material was peripheral blood, obtained 360 days after TCRalphabeta/CD19-depleted stem cell transplant. The receptor set was obtained from a female patient between 2 and 15 years old who had a stem cell transplant for Fanconi anemia, so the T cells may come from the graft donor. The CDR3 runs from the conserved cysteine through the conserved F or W.

v_call	j_call	cdr3_aa
TRBV6-5	TRBJ1-2	CASSYDREDGYTF
TRBV4-2	TRBJ2-2	CASSQDLTSDYTGELFF
TRBV12-3/TRBV12-4	TRBJ2-1	CASSPPSGGVPYNEQFF
TRBV5-1	TRBJ2-5	CASSSSAYGETQYF
TRBV20-1	TRBJ2-1	CSARVAGGGARNEQFF
TRBV5-1	TRBJ1-4	CASSLSQTNEKLFF
TRBV20-1	TRBJ1-4	CSAYVPGQGTNEKLFF
TRBV7-3	TRBJ2-2	CASSLGRGLAVGELFF
TRBV20-1	TRBJ2-7	CSARDLGEQYF
TRBV12-3/TRBV12-4	TRBJ2-1	CASRNLNAYNEQFF
TRBV28	TRBJ1-2	CASIALGDRGPMVSYGYTF
TRBV5-1	TRBJ2-3	CASSFLAAGVSTDTQYF
TRBV7-2	TRBJ2-1	CASSFSSEQFF
TRBV6-1	TRBJ1-1	CASSGQVLTEAFF
TRBV20-1	TRBJ1-4	CSASRVQGHEKLFF
TRBV4-2	TRBJ2-5	CASSQVRQETQYF
TRBV20-1	TRBJ2-5	CSAVGSGTAIQETQYF
TRBV12-3/TRBV12-4	TRBJ2-7	CASSPHPAGVGEQYF
TRBV15	TRBJ2-7	CATSTSDSYEQYF
TRBV11-1	TRBJ2-2	CASSFRPGDRGRRGELFF